These 30 T cell receptor beta chains originate from one sample sequenced in a study of T cell repertoires in cytomegalovirus infection (dated by TCRdb to the late 2010s). Sequenced on an Illumina HiSeq 1500. TCRdb handled the public reads itself, with Q25 trimming in fastp and clone calling in MiXCR, and kept productive beta chains. Identical CDR3 proteins give one entry, which carries the most common genes and DNA. The table for this sample lists about 360,000 distinct CDR3 sequences; over 15% of them were counted only once. Under 9% of the sample belongs to the ten largest clones. The material sequenced was PBMCs. These receptors originate from a human donor in good health (CMV status not recorded). Some clones in this sample may be carry-over from other donors' samples.

This clonotype was seen a handful of times. This chain joins TRBV20-1 and TRBJ2-3, with TRBD2 matching 9 bases. Trimming removed 7 bases from V and 2 bases from J; junction bases left unmatched: 16. This CDR3 contains 17 residues. CDR1 is DFQATT and CDR2 is SNEGSKA in the germline V gene (reference sequence). Written as DNA, the CDR3 is TGCAGTGTAGCTGGGCGGGGGGGTTTCGGCCCCACAGATACGCAGTATTTT. Translating it yields CSVAGRGGFGPTDTQYF.

This clonotype was seen ten or more times. This chain uses TRBV2 with TRBJ2-5; 7 nucleotides agree with TRBD2. The ends lost 1 base at V and 5 bases at J; junction bases unmatched: 7. Looked up from germline, CDR1 is SNHLY and CDR2 is FYNNEI. The CDR3 totals 15 residues. CDR3 nucleotides: TGTGCCAGCAGTGAAGGTGGACTAGGACGGGAGACCCAGTACTTC. Amino acid sequence: CASSEGGLGRETQYF.

This clonotype occurred a few times. The gene calls are TRBV20-1 and TRBJ2-2; TRBD2 matches 8 bases. The CDR3 has 16 amino acids. Germline lookup yields CDR1 DFQATT and CDR2 SNEGSKA (reference sequence). V lost 1 base and J lost 2; bases outside the gene matches: 6. The DNA for the CDR3 is TGCAGTGCTAGAGCGGGAGGGCCAATTAACACCGGGGAGCTGTTTTTT. It codes for CSARAGGPINTGELFF.

The chain uses TRBV6-5 and TRBJ1-1; possible D gene TRBD1, 5 bases. The length of the CDR3 is 15 residues. Germline V CDR1 and CDR2: MNHEY, SVGAGI. Trimming took off 7 bases at V and 4 bases at J, with 19 bases between the two ends. CDR3 residues: CASIITGEVGTEAFF. CDR3 DNA sequence: TGTGCCAGCATCATTACGGGGGAAGTGGGCACTGAAGCTTTCTTT.

V and J are TRBV4-1 and TRBJ2-1, with 9 bases lining up with TRBD2. The CDR3 is 14 residues long. The germline V gene encodes CDR1 MGHRA and CDR2 YSYEKL. With V trimmed by 5 bases and J by 1 base, 0 bases remained unmatched. For the CDR3, the DNA is TGCGCCAGCAGCAGCGGGAGGTCCTACAATGAGCAGTTCTTC. The encoded protein is CASSSGRSYNEQFF.

The chain combines TRBV20-1 with TRBJ1-2; maybe TRBD1 (6 bases). Trimming took off 3 bases at V and 3 bases at J, with 8 bases between the two ends. The CDR3 runs to 12 residues. Germline-derived CDR1 and CDR2 are DFQATT and SNEGSKA (reference sequence). The CDR3 DNA follows: TGCAGTGCTAGGAACAGGGACTATGGCTACACCTTC. This codes for CSARNRDYGYTF.

This clonotype was observed a handful of times. V gene TRBV6-5 combines with J gene TRBJ1-1; D may be TRBD1 (6 bases). V lost 7 bases and J lost 0, with 18 bases in between. CDR1 is MNHEY and CDR2 is SVGAGI in the germline V gene. This CDR3 has 16 residues. CDR3 region: CASNQGQRSMNTEAFF. In DNA form, the CDR3 reads TGTGCCAGCAACCAAGGACAGAGATCCATGAACACTGAAGCTTTCTTT.

This clonotype was seen more than once but under ten times. This chain uses TRBV20-1 with TRBJ1-1, with a possible D match to TRBD1 (5 bases). This CDR3 region has 12 residues. Trimming stripped 4 bases from V and 3 bases from J, with 9 bases between. From germline, CDR1 is DFQATT and CDR2 SNEGSKA (reference sequence). The CDR3 region is CSAKVGDTEAFF. DNA of the CDR3: TGCAGTGCTAAGGTGGGGGACACTGAAGCTTTCTTT.

This clonotype was counted at least ten times. This rearrangement joins TRBV11-2 to TRBJ1-1; the D is unclear. V lost 5 bases to trimming and J lost 6 bases, with 22 bases between them. Germline-derived CDR1 and CDR2 are SGHAT and FQNNGV. This CDR3 is 16 amino acids long. The CDR3 sequence is CASSPPAGMGLSEAFF. Here the CDR3 DNA reads TGTGCCAGCAGCCCCCCGGCTGGGATGGGGTTGTCTGAAGCTTTCTTT.

The gene calls are TRBV18 and TRBJ2-2; 7 bases are a match to TRBD1. The CDR3 length is 16 residues. The germline gives CDR1 KGHSH, CDR2 LQKENI. V shed 6 bases, J shed 2 bases, and the junction held 9 bases outside the gene matches. This CDR3 reads CASSLTGDGNTGELFF. The CDR3 nucleotides are TGTGCCAGCTCGCTCACAGGGGATGGCAACACCGGGGAGCTGTTTTTT. The full variable domain, its missing parts supplied by reference TRBV18 and TRBJ2-2, is NAGVMQNPRHLVRRRGQEARLRCSPMKGHSHVYWYRQLPEEGLKFMVYLQKENIIDESGMPKERFSAEFPKEGPSILRIQQVVRGDSAAYFCASSLTGDGNTGELFFGEGSRLTVL.

This clonotype was counted many times. The rearrangement links TRBV29-1 to TRBJ2-1; D may match TRBD1 or TRBD2 (6 bases each). Per germline, CDR1 SQVTM and CDR2 ANQGSEA. The CDR3 loop spans 15 amino acids. V was cut by 0 bases and J by 5 bases, with 14 bases left in between. DNA for the CDR3: TGCAGCGTTGAAGATTGGGGGCTAGCGAACAATGAGCAGTTCTTC. Translation: CSVEDWGLANNEQFF.

The sample holds a few counts of this clonotype. V usage is TRBV7-6 and J usage is TRBJ1-4, with D hard to call. This CDR3 contains 15 residues. From germline, CDR1 is SGHVS and CDR2 FNYEAQ. V was cut by 5 bases and J by 4 bases, with 14 bases left in between. CDR3 sequence: CASSPPGSDNEKLFF. The CDR3 DNA reads as TGTGCCAGCAGCCCCCCCGGGAGTGATAATGAAAAACTGTTTTTT.

CDR3 region: CAWRSRTTNEKLFF. In DNA form, the CDR3 reads TGTGCCTGGAGGTCCAGAACAACTAATGAAAAACTGTTTTTT. The chain recombines TRBV30 with TRBJ1-4; no definite D call. The V gene lost 3 bases and the J gene lost 0 bases, with 8 bases spanning the gap. CDR1 is GTSNPN and CDR2 is SVGIG in the germline V gene (reference sequence). The CDR3 covers 14 residues.

This clonotype is a singleton in its sample. The CDR3 nucleotides are TGTGCCAGCAGACCCATCCCGCGGCGTCAGGCGAACACCGGGGAGCTGTTTTTT. Protein sequence: CASRPIPRRQANTGELFF. The chain employs TRBV11-2 and TRBJ2-2; D uncertain. This CDR3 is 18 amino acids long. With 6 bases removed from V and 0 bases from J, the gap between germline ends came to 20 bases. Germline V gene sequence: CDR1 SGHAT, CDR2 FQNNGV.

This clonotype was seen a handful of times. The genes are TRBV4-2 and TRBJ1-2; D gene ambiguous. The germline gives CDR1 LGHNA, CDR2 YNFKEQ. This CDR3 spans 14 amino acids. Trimming pared 1 base from V and 2 bases from J, leaving 8 bases between. In DNA, the CDR3 is TGTGCCAGCAGCCAAGTTCGACAAAACTATGGCTACACCTTC. Translated: CASSQVRQNYGYTF.

This clonotype was observed many times. The chain uses TRBV27 and TRBJ2-1, with D possibly being TRBD1 or TRBD2 (6 bases each). Trimming left V 0 bases short and J 5 bases short, with 8 bases between. CDR1 is MNHEY and CDR2 is SMNVEV in the germline V gene (reference sequence). The CDR3 is 14 amino acids. CDR3 sequence (DNA): TGTGCCAGCAGTTTATCTAGGGGGGACAATGAGCAGTTCTTC. Translated, it gives CASSLSRGDNEQFF.

The chain carries TRBV13 and TRBJ2-3; no definite D call. The CDR3 runs to 13 residues. V was shortened by 5 bases and J by 2 bases, with 8 bases between the two germline ends. Germline values: CDR1 PRHDT, CDR2 FYEKMQ (reference sequence). The CDR3 protein is CASSGDHTDTQYF. CDR3 coding DNA: TGTGCCAGCAGCGGAGATCACACAGATACGCAGTATTTT.

The J gene is TRBJ2-3, the V gene TRBV19; D could derive from TRBD1 or TRBD2 (6 bases each). Trimming took off 10 bases at V and 4 bases at J, with 15 bases between the two ends. Looked up from germline, CDR1 is LNHDA and CDR2 is SQIVND (reference sequence). This CDR3 spans 13 amino acids. The CDR3 spells CATSEGGPDTQYF. CDR3 in DNA: TGTGCCACCAGCGAGGGGGGCCCAGATACGCAGTATTTT.

This clonotype was observed a few times. The rearrangement joins TRBV7-9 to TRBJ2-7, with TRBD1 matching over 10 bases. The V gene's germline CDR1 is SEHNR and CDR2 FQNEAQ (reference sequence). The J segment lost 5 bases and the V segment lost 5 bases, leaving 9 bases of the junction unmatched. The length of the CDR3 is 15 residues. CDR3 in DNA: TGTGCCAGCAGCCATAGGGACAGGGGAGTCGACGAGCAGTACTTC. Its translation: CASSHRDRGVDEQYF.

CDR3 protein: CASSLQGGRAFF. The CDR3 DNA is TGTGCCAGCAGTTTGCAGGGGGGGCGAGCTTTCTTT. The chain links TRBV12-3 or TRBV12-4 to TRBJ1-1; 7 bases fit TRBD1. This CDR3 spans 12 amino acids. Trimming cost V 3 bases and J 10 bases; bases outside gene matches: 5.

At least ten counts were recorded for this clonotype. V gene TRBV7-8 combines with J gene TRBJ2-7; D may be TRBD1 (5 bases). Trimming removed 5 bases from V and 2 bases from J, with 19 bases in between. In germline, CDR1 is SGHVS, CDR2 FQNEAQ. This CDR3 contains 16 residues. Written as DNA, the CDR3 is TGTGCCAGCAGCCCGCTAACAGGAGCACTTCCCTACGAGCAGTACTTC. Translated: CASSPLTGALPYEQYF.

Many counts were recorded for this clonotype. The CDR3 spells CASSDGRVTNEKLFF. Written as DNA, the CDR3 is TGTGCCAGCAGCGATGGGCGGGTAACTAATGAAAAACTGTTTTTT. The chain uses TRBV7-2 and TRBJ1-4, with D hard to call. The length of the CDR3 is 15 residues. Germline loops: CDR1 SGHTA, CDR2 FQGNSA. V was pared by 5 bases and J by 1 base, with 11 bases between.

There are a few counts of this clonotype. J is TRBJ2-2 and V is TRBV4-3; D not resolved. The V end lost 1 base, the J end lost 1 base, and 10 bases lay between the germline ends. This CDR3 is built from 16 residues. Germline V gene sequence: CDR1 LGHNA, CDR2 YSLEER. The CDR3 loop is CASSQAAAKNTGELFF. CDR3 in DNA: TGCGCCAGCAGCCAAGCGGCAGCGAAGAACACCGGGGAGCTGTTTTTT.

Turning to this clonotype: It may be a read error: a sequence one base away is much more abundant. V usage is TRBV4-1 and J usage is TRBJ2-3; D may be TRBD1 (6 bases). Trimming took 0 bases from V and 4 from J, leaving 11 bases between them. The CDR3 sequence is 15 residues long. From germline, CDR1 is MGHRA and CDR2 YSYEKL. The CDR3 sequence: CASSQDPTGSDTQYF. The CDR3 coding sequence is TGCGCCAGCAGCCAAGACCCGACAGGCTCAGATACGCAGTATTTT.

The J gene is TRBJ1-2, the V gene TRBV5-5; no clear D. V shed 1 base and J shed 0 bases, with 7 bases lying between them. The CDR3 contains 14 residues. The germline V gene encodes CDR1 SGHKS and CDR2 YYEKEE (reference sequence). The CDR3 DNA reads TGTGCCAGCAGCTTGATTCTGCCTAACTATGGCTACACCTTC. It encodes CASSLILPNYGYTF.

Only a few counts were recorded for this clonotype. CDR3 nucleotides: TGCAGCGTTGAAGCCGGCGGGCACAATGAGCAGTTCTTC. Encoded protein: CSVEAGGHNEQFF. The chain is built from TRBV29-1 and TRBJ2-1; tentatively, D is TRBD2 (5 bases). CDR3 size: 13 residues. V lost 1 base and J 5 bases, leaving 9 bases between the germline ends. Germline assignment: CDR1 SQVTM and CDR2 ANQGSEA.

The V call is TRBV27, the J call TRBJ2-3, with 7 bases fitting TRBD2. The CDR3 contains 14 residues. V was pared by 6 bases and J by 6 bases, with 9 bases of the junction left unmatched. Germline V gives CDR1 MNHEY, CDR2 SMNVEV (reference sequence). The CDR3 region has the DNA TGTGCCAGCAGAGTCGGGAGGTGGGGGGATACGCAGTATTTT. Protein sequence: CASRVGRWGDTQYF.

This chain connects TRBV6-2 or TRBV6-3 to TRBJ1-5; the match to TRBD1 covers 7 bases. The ends lost 6 bases at V and 9 bases at J; junction bases unmatched: 8. Germline V gives CDR1 MNHEY, CDR2 SVGEGT. The length of the CDR3 is 13 residues. CDR3 loop: CASSRDSYGPQHF. CDR3 in DNA: TGTGCCAGCAGCCGGGACAGCTATGGGCCCCAGCATTTT.

This chain connects TRBV7-9 to TRBJ2-3, with D possibly TRBD1 on 7 matching bases. The germline CDR1 and CDR2 sequences are SEHNR and FQNEAQ (reference sequence). V was cut by 5 bases and J by 0 bases, with 12 bases left in between. The CDR3 spans 15 residues. CDR3 in amino acids: CASSPGGWSTDTQYF. CDR3 in DNA: TGTGCCAGCAGCCCAGGGGGGTGGAGCACAGATACGCAGTATTTT.

This clonotype was observed many times. V usage is TRBV5-6 and J usage is TRBJ2-5; perhaps TRBD1 as D (5 bases). With 2 bases removed from V and 3 bases from J, the gap between germline ends came to 8 bases. The CDR3 contains 13 residues. Germline CDR1 reads SGHDT; CDR2 reads YYEEEE. The CDR3 is CASSFGHKETQYF. CDR3 in DNA: TGTGCCAGCAGCTTCGGACACAAAGAGACCCAGTACTTC. Supplemented by reference TRBV5-6 and TRBJ2-5, the full variable domain reads DAGVTQSPTHLIKTRGQQVTLRCSPKSGHDTVSWYQQALGQGPQFIFQYYEEEERQRGNFPDRFSGHQFPNYSSELNVNALLLGDSALYLCASSFGHKETQYFGPGTRLLVL.